This T cell receptor beta chain was observed in a study of T cell changes during pregnancy in multiple sclerosis. TCRdb keeps only in-frame clones here, not all; method: immunoSEQ multiplex PCR. The profile covers approximately 80,000 clones, with approximately 94% appearing a single time and 2.5% taken by the ten largest. Trimming took 4 bases from V and 5 from J, leaving 15 bases between them. The CDR3 is 14 residues long. Per the germline V gene, CDR1 is SGHNT and CDR2 is YYREEE (reference sequence). The receptor comes from a female donor with multiple sclerosis, enrolled in a pregnancy study. This chain connects TRBV5-4 to TRBJ1-2; D uncertain. The sample in question was peripheral blood, obtained in the third trimester of pregnancy. The CDR3 protein is CASSPGSGGYGYTF. The CDR3 DNA follows: TGTGCCAGCAGCCCTGGTTCAGGTGGTTATGGCTACACCTTC.